Below are 8 T cell receptor beta chains sequenced from a single sample in a study of CXCR3-negative and CXCR3-positive naive CD8 T cells. Overall study results and limits: More hydrophobic TRB CDR3s were found in CXCR3-positive naive cells than in CXCR3-negative naive cells.

These receptors' targets are unknown. All TRB cDNA libraries came from 5' RACE performed with UMI labels. Using the 5' RACE reads, TCRdb records one entry per CDR3 protein without DNA. The sample totals about 150,000 distinct CDR3 sequences. Sample: naive CXCR3+ CD8+ T cells from blood. Regarding subset: CD45RO-CCR7+CD27+CD95- naive CD8+ T cells expressing CXCR3 (TNR3+). The receptors shown here come from a human donor in good health. Some clones in this sample may be carry-over from other donors' samples.

The V call is TRBV7-9, the J call TRBJ2-7. Germline lookup yields CDR1 SEHNR and CDR2 FQNEAQ (reference sequence). The CDR3 length is 14 residues. The chain's CDR3 is CASSSTSRSDEQYF.

V gene TRBV2 combines with J gene TRBJ2-7; TCRdb's assignment of TRBD2 cannot be checked, as there is no DNA. This CDR3 region has 17 residues. Germline CDR1 SNHLY, CDR2 FYNNEI. The chain's CDR3 is CASRYLLLDRTSYEQYF.

The V and J genes are TRBV12-3 or TRBV12-4 and TRBJ1-4; the TCRdb D gene call, TRBD1, has no DNA to confirm it. This CDR3 has 19 residues. CDR3: CASREAPGQGLATNEKLFF.

CDR3 residues: CASSQSNGGLNNEQFF. The chain recombines TRBV4-2 with TRBJ2-1; checking the TCRdb D call of TRBD1 is not possible without DNA. Germline V lookup: CDR1 LGHNA, CDR2 YNFKEQ. CDR3 length: 16 residues.

The chain has TRBV29-1 and TRBJ2-4. Germline CDR1 reads SQVTM; CDR2 reads ANQGSEA. This CDR3 is 11 amino acids long. Here the CDR3 reads CSVLDRNIQYF.

This chain uses TRBV14 with TRBJ1-2; without DNA, the TCRdb call of TRBD1 cannot be checked. Germline CDR1 and CDR2: SGHDN and FVKESK. The CDR3 totals 15 residues. The CDR3 is CASSRTPQGNYGYTF. Full variable domain (missing parts from reference TRBV14 and TRBJ1-2): EAGVTQFPSHSVIEKGQTVTLRCDPISGHDNLYWYRRVMGKEIKFLLHFVKESKQDESGMPNNRFLAERTGGTYSTLKVQPAELEDSGVYFCASSRTPQGNYGYTFGSGTRLTVV.

This chain links TRBV12-3 or TRBV12-4 with TRBJ2-3; the TCRdb call, TRBD2, lacks DNA for checking. The CDR3 has 17 residues. CDR3 loop: CASSLPGLADSTDTQYF.

The gene calls are TRBV28 and TRBJ2-2. The CDR3 sequence is 13 residues long. From germline, CDR1 is MDHEN and CDR2 SYDVKM. CDR3 protein: CASSFVSTGELFF.